This entry lists 11 T cell receptor beta chains sequenced from one sample in a study of vaccination effects on CD4 cells after COVID-19. The antigens of these receptors remain unknown. Using viral peptide pools, the ViraFEST assay grew out antigen-specific CD4+ T cells prior to sequencing. Cells that had been cultured for 10 days were the source of isolated CD4+ T cells. Each participant received a vaccine that was either BNT162b2 or mRNA-1273, given as two doses. Some clones are missing from TCRdb's copy, which holds only in-frame ones; the method was immunoSEQ multiplex PCR. The data hold around 20,000 clones, with around 69% observed a single time. The sequencing here drew on CD4+ T cells from PBMCs cultured with HCoV-229E spike peptides, taken after COVID-19 vaccination. These receptors all stem from a human donor who received a COVID-19 vaccine.

In its sample, this clone was seen once. The V call is TRBV29-1, the J call TRBJ2-2, with D possibly being TRBD2 (6 bases). From germline, CDR1 is SQVTM and CDR2 ANQGSEA. Trimming removed 4 bases from V and 4 bases from J, with 10 bases in between. This CDR3 has 13 residues. CDR3 in amino acids: CSVGTTATGELFF. The CDR3 nucleotides read TGCAGCGTTGGGACTACGGCCACCGGGGAGCTGTTTTTT.

J is TRBJ1-2 and V is TRBV4-2; a possible D gene is TRBD1 (5 bases). V dropped 1 base and J dropped 1 base, with 10 bases sitting between them. CDR3 size: 15 residues. Germline V lookup: CDR1 LGHNA, CDR2 YNFKEQ. The CDR3, as DNA: TGTGCCAGCAGCCAAGGGCCCGGGGGTAACTATGGCTACACCTTC. Protein sequence: CASSQGPGGNYGYTF.

The rearrangement links TRBV11-3 to TRBJ2-1; 14 nucleotides agree with TRBD2. The length of the CDR3 is 20 residues. Germline lookup yields CDR1 SGHNT and CDR2 YENEEA. V lost 4 bases and J lost 3; bases outside the gene matches: 14. The CDR3 region has the DNA TGTGCCAGCAGCTCTCGGTGGGCAGGGACTAGCGGGAGAGGCTACAATGAGCAGTTCTTC. This sequence encodes CASSSRWAGTSGRGYNEQFF.

The J gene is TRBJ2-7, the V gene TRBV27, with TRBD1 matching 8 bases. Germline CDR1 reads MNHEY; CDR2 reads SMNVEV (reference sequence). Trimming took 3 bases from V and 4 from J; bases not matched to a gene: 8. CDR3 size: 15 residues. CDR3 region: CASSLGDRRGYEQYF. The CDR3 nucleotides read TGTGCCAGCAGTTTGGGGGACAGGAGGGGTTACGAGCAGTACTTC.

The chain has TRBV5-6 and TRBJ2-1; 9 bases match TRBD1. CDR1 is SGHDT, CDR2 YYEEEE, per germline. This CDR3 has 15 amino acids. V dropped 0 bases and J dropped 9; count of bases not matched to a gene: 7. CDR3: CASSLGIRQGGEQFF. In nucleotides, the CDR3 is TGTGCCAGCAGCTTGGGAATTAGACAGGGGGGTGAGCAGTTCTTC.

The chain uses TRBV5-1 and TRBJ1-2; TRBD1 might be the D (6 bases). V was cut by 5 bases and J by 3 bases, with 20 bases left in between. Per the germline V gene, CDR1 is SGHRS and CDR2 is YFSETQ. CDR3 length: 16 residues. As DNA, the CDR3 is TGCGCCAGCAGTTGGGGGGGGGCCCTGGACCACTATGGCTACACCTTC. This codes for CASSWGGALDHYGYTF.

This sequence joins TRBV12-3 or TRBV12-4 and TRBJ1-2; possibly TRBD1 for D (6 bases). This CDR3 spans 11 amino acids. V shed 6 bases and J shed 8 bases, with 10 bases lying between them. CDR3 in DNA: TGTGCCAGCAGCCCGGGGGGCGGCTACACCTTC. Translating it yields CASSPGGGYTF.

This chain uses TRBV20-1 with TRBJ2-7; D call uncertain. V was trimmed by 2 bases and J by 7 bases, leaving 9 bases between them. CDR3 length: 11 residues. Germline V gene sequence: CDR1 DFQATT, CDR2 SNEGSKA (reference sequence). The CDR3: CSARILVEQYF. CDR3 bases: TGCAGTGCTAGAATACTCGTGGAGCAGTACTTC.

This clone has a handful of counts. This chain connects TRBV28 to TRBJ1-6; D remains ambiguous. Germline V gene sequence: CDR1 MDHEN, CDR2 SYDVKM. Trimming took off 7 bases at V and 9 bases at J, with 13 bases between the two ends. This CDR3 contains 13 residues. DNA of the CDR3: TGTGCCAGCAACCCTCGGACGGTTTCACCCCTCCACTTT. Translation gives CASNPRTVSPLHF.

The chain combines TRBV5-4 with TRBJ2-3; 9 bases fit TRBD2. Germline-derived CDR1 and CDR2 are SGHNT and YYREEE (reference sequence). This CDR3 is 14 amino acids long. Losses at the gene ends were 2 bases for V and 4 bases for J; bases not matched to a gene: 2. The CDR3 here is CASSLAGGPDTQYF. Here the CDR3 DNA reads TGTGCCAGCAGCTTAGCGGGGGGCCCAGATACGCAGTATTTT.

The chain's CDR3 is CASSQDLGNTIYF. As DNA, the CDR3 is TGTGCCAGCAGCCAGGACTTAGGAAACACCATATATTTT. The chain links TRBV3-1 (or the pseudogene TRBV3-2) to TRBJ1-3; no clear D. V gave up 3 bases and J gave up 4 bases, with 7 bases separating them. This CDR3 comprises 13 residues. Germline V CDR1 and CDR2: LGHDT, YNNKEL (reference sequence).